Ten or more counts support the clone carrying this T cell receptor beta chain. Its target is not known. The germline V gene has CDR1 SEHNR and CDR2 FQNEAQ (reference sequence). The V end lost 0 bases, the J end lost 2 bases, and 2 bases lay between the germline ends. The CDR3 contains 12 residues. The data derive from a study of breast tumors, draining lymph nodes, adjacent tissues. The study, taken as a whole, reports: Tumors had less TCR diversity than lymph nodes, more than nontumor tissue. Data only fit, rather than demonstrated, lymph node origin of most tumor T cells. Luminal-like breast cancer showed significantly greater tumor-nontumor repertoire similarity than basal-like breast cancer did. Findings are consistent with lymph node origin and intratumoral expansion of most tumor T cells.

Breast cancer patients provided tissue from their axillary draining lymph nodes. TCRdb recomputed calls from the multiplex PCR reads with MiXCR, one row per CDR3 protein. There are approximately 230,000 distinct CDR3 sequences in the sample; less than 40% occur only once, and approximately 3.5% lies in the top ten. The origin of this receptor is a female donor with breast cancer. Some clones in this sample may be carry-over from other donors' samples. Sequenced sample: axillary lymph node tissue. V and J are TRBV7-9 and TRBJ2-7; D is unresolved. CDR3 in DNA: TGTGCCAGCAGCTTAGCTGCCTACGAGCAGTACTTC. The encoded protein is CASSLAAYEQYF.